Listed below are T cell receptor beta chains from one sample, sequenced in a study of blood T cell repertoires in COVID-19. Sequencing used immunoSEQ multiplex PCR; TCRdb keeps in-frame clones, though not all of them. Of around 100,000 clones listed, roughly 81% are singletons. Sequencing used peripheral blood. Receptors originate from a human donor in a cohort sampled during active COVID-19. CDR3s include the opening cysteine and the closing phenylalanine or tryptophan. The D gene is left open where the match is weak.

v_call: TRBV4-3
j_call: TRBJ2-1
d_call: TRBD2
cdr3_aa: CASSQGTSGVGNEQFF

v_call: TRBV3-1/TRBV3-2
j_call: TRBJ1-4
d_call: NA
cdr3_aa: CASSPRNEKLFF

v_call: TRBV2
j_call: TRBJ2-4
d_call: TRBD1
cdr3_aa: CASSEQGQGTGIQYF

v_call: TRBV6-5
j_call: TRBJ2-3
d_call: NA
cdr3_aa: CASIPPGTDTQYF

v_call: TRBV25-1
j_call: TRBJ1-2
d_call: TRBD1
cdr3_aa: CASSDHQGDYGYTF

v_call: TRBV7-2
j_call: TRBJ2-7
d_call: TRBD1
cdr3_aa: CASGRTGITGYGVEQYF

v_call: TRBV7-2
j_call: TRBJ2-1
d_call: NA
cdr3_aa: CASMATRGSNEQFF

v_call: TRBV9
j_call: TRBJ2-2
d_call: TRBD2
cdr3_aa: CASSVYSGGPYTGELFF

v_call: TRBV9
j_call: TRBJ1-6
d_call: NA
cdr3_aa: CASSPQDRFKGLYNSPLHF

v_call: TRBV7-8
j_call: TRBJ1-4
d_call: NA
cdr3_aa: CASSTYGTGNNEKLFF

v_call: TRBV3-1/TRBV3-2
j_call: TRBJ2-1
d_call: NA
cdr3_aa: CASSQDLREQFF

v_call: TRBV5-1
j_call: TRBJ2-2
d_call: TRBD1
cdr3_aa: CASSINPGTGRSGELFF

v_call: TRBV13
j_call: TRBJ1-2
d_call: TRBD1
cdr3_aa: CASSLQGTALDYGYTF

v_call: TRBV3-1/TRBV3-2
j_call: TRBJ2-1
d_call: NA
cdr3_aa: CASSQAQRAPYNEQFF

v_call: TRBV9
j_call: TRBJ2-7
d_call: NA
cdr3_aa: CASSVLEGDIYEQYF

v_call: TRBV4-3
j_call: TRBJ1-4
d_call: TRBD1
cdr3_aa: CASSQVGTGNEKLFF

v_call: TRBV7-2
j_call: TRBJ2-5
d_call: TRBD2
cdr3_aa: CASSLGVSGRGRETQYF

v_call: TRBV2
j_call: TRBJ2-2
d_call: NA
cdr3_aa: CASSEAGQGGKAGELFF

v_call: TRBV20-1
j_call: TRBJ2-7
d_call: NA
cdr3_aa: CSASPGHPYEQYF

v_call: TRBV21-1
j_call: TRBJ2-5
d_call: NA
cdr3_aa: CASSKAGTRQTQYF

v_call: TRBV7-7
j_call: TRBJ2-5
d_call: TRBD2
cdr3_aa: CASSLGRGYPETQYF

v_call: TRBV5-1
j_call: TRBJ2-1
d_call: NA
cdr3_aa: CASGNSAGLSSYNEQFF

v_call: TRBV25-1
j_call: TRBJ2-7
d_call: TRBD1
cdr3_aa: CASQGAGTGPYEQYF

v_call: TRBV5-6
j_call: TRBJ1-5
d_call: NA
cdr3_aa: CASSLADQPQHF

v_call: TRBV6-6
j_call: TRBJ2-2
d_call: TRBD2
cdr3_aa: CASSPGTSGPITGELFF

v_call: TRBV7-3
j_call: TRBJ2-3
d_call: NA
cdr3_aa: CASSLNFGTAGDTQYF

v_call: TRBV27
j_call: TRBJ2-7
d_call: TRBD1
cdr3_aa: CASRGTGVYEQYF

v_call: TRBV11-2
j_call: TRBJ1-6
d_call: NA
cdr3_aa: CASSEGGGSPLHF

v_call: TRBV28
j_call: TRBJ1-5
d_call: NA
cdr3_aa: CASNGGTQPQHF

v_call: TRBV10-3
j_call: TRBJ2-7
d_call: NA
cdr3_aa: CAILAESGLYEQYF

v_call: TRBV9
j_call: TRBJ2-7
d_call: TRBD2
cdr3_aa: CASSELSGSYEQYF

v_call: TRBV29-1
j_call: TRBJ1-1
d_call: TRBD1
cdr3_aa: CSTDDRDLAFF

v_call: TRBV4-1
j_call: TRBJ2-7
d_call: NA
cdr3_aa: CASRRTFQGSYEQYF

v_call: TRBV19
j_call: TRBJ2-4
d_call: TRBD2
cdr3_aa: CASTSSGVAKNIQYF

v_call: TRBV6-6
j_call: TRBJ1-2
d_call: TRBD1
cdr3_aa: CASSYATGGRNYGYTF